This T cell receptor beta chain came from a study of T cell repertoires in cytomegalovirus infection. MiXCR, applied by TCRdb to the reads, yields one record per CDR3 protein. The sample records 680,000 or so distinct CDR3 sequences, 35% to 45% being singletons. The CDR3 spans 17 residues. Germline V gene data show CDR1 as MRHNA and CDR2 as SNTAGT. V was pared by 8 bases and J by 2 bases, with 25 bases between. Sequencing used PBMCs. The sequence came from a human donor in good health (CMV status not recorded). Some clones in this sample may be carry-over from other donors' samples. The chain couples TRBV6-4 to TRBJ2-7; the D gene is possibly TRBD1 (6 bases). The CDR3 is CASPTSTGNTETYEQYF. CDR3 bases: TGTGCCAGCCCAACTTCGACAGGCAATACCGAGACCTACGAGCAGTACTTC.